Listed below are T cell receptor beta chains from one sample, sequenced in a study of spatial heterogeneity in lung cancer. TCRdb passed the 5' RACE reads through MiXCR, listing each CDR3 protein once. Counted here are some 120,000 distinct CDR3 sequences, 12% occurring once; the ten biggest clones make up roughly 15%. This sample comprised PBMCs, obtained at follow-up. The receptor source for this set is a male donor with early-stage non-small cell lung cancer. CDR3s include the opening cysteine and the closing phenylalanine or tryptophan. A D gene is named only where the DNA matches it firmly. A row's size may be missing; if present it is once, few, many or a size class.

v_call,d_call,j_call,clone_size,cdr3_nt,cdr3_aa
TRBV20-1,TRBD2,TRBJ2-1,many,TGCAGTGCTACGAGCGGGGGTTCTCTCTACAATGAGCAGTTCTTC,CSATSGGSLYNEQFF
TRBV7-9,TRBD1,TRBJ1-1,NA,TGTGCCAGCAGCCCCGAACAGGGGCGAGGGAACACTGAAGCTTTCTTT,CASSPEQGRGNTEAFF
TRBV15,NA,TRBJ2-7,many,TGTGCCACCAGCAGAGATCTTCATCAGCCCTCCTACGAGCAGTACTTC,CATSRDLHQPSYEQYF
TRBV5-5,NA,TRBJ1-6,few,TGTGCCAGCAGCCCTATCATGTCCAGGATTAATTCACCCCTCCACTTT,CASSPIMSRINSPLHF
TRBV5-1,TRBD2,TRBJ2-1,few,TGCGCCAGCAGCTTCCGAAGTAGCGGGGGAATTTACAATGAGCAGTTCTTC,CASSFRSSGGIYNEQFF
TRBV5-1,TRBD1,TRBJ1-2,few,TGCGCCAGCAGCCCTAGCGGGACAGTCGAAGGCTACACCTTC,CASSPSGTVEGYTF
TRBV20-1,TRBD2,TRBJ2-7,many,TGCAGTGCTCAGGGTCATCTAGCGGACTCCTACGAGCAGTACTTC,CSAQGHLADSYEQYF
TRBV10-1,NA,TRBJ2-1,NA,TGCGCCAGCAGTGGATGGCTAGCTGGCGAGCAGTTCTTC,CASSGWLAGEQFF
TRBV29-1,NA,TRBJ2-7,few,TGCAGCGTTGCGGGGCAGTTCTCCTACGAGCAGTACTTC,CSVAGQFSYEQYF
TRBV9,NA,TRBJ1-2,many,TGTGCCAGCAGCCCTCAGCACAACATCCTCCCAAACTATGGCTACACCTTC,CASSPQHNILPNYGYTF
TRBV5-1,TRBD1,TRBJ1-1,many,TGCGCCAGCAGCCCGTTGGGGGCCGACAGGGGACGTCCTGAAGCTTTCTTT,CASSPLGADRGRPEAFF
TRBV7-2,NA,TRBJ1-1,many,TGTGCCAGCAGCCCCAATACGGGCACTGAAGCTTTCTTT,CASSPNTGTEAFF
TRBV2,TRBD2,TRBJ2-1,NA,TGTGCCAGCACCCTGAAGGCGGGGGGTAGCTACAATGAGCAGTTCTTC,CASTLKAGGSYNEQFF
TRBV6-2/TRBV6-3,TRBD1,TRBJ2-7,NA,TGTGCCAGGACAGGGGGCGGATACGAGCAGTACTTC,CARTGGGYEQYF
TRBV3-1,TRBD1,TRBJ2-7,few,TGTGCCAGCAGGGATTCCGGGACAGTCTCCTACGAGCAGTACTTC,CASRDSGTVSYEQYF
TRBV7-9,NA,TRBJ2-3,many,TGTGCCAGCAGCTTAGGTCGGCCGGCAGATACGCAGTATTTT,CASSLGRPADTQYF
TRBV5-1,TRBD2,TRBJ2-5,NA,TGCGCCAGCAGCTTGGGGACTAGCGGGGTCACGACCCAGTACTTC,CASSLGTSGVTTQYF
TRBV4-1,NA,TRBJ1-4,many,TGCGCCAGCAGCCAAGTCTGGGTTAATGAAAAACTGTTTTTT,CASSQVWVNEKLFF
TRBV12-3/TRBV12-4,TRBD1,TRBJ1-5,NA,TGTGCCAGCAGCCAGAGCGGGACAGGCGATCAGCCCCAGCATTTT,CASSQSGTGDQPQHF
TRBV20-1,TRBD1,TRBJ2-7,NA,TGCAGTGCTAGAGCCCGGGACAGGGGGCGGTACGAGCAGTACTTC,CSARARDRGRYEQYF
TRBV7-2,NA,TRBJ2-1,many,TGTGCCAGCAGCTTGGGGAACCCTAACAATGAGCAGTTCTTC,CASSLGNPNNEQFF
TRBV9,NA,TRBJ2-2,NA,TGTGCCAGCAGCGTAGAGGACTTCACCGGGGAGCTGTTTTTT,CASSVEDFTGELFF
TRBV27,NA,TRBJ1-2,many,TGTGCCAGCAGTCTAAGACAGAACTATGGCTACACCTTC,CASSLRQNYGYTF